This T cell receptor beta chain was identified during a study of regulatory and conventional T cells in RAG deficiency. Note on this clone: Antigen unknown.

Method: immunoSEQ multiplex PCR; TCRdb's copy keeps in-frame clones and lacks some. The top ten hold 1% to 1.5% of the sample, which has about 10,000 clones, roughly 90% seen once. Study outcomes and limitations: Omenn syndrome and CID/AS patients had 80 to 100-fold fewer unique Treg TCR beta sequences, versus about 10-fold elsewhere. Omenn CD25-high CD127-low cells may be activated cells, not true Tregs. Patient subsets had shorter CDR3s; Omenn Treg-Tconv overlap exceeded 80%.

The sorted regulatory T cells were CD4+, CD25-high and CD127-low, with genomic DNA sequenced. The CDR3 runs 17 residues. The V end was cut by 0 bases, the J end by 3 bases, with 18 bases between. CDR1 and CDR2 from the germline V gene are LGHNA and YNFKEQ. The data were also submitted as part of a second study, on regulatory T cells. That source reports: Amplification used 52 TRBV primers and 13 TRBJ primers.

This chain connects TRBV4-2 to TRBJ2-7; TRBD2 is a possible D gene (5 bases). This clonotype was obtained from a human donor in good health. Sequenced sample: Tregs sorted from blood. The CDR3 DNA follows: TGTGCCAGCAGCCAAGATCCCGGGGTTGAGGAATTCTACGAGCAGTACTTC. It codes for CASSQDPGVEEFYEQYF.